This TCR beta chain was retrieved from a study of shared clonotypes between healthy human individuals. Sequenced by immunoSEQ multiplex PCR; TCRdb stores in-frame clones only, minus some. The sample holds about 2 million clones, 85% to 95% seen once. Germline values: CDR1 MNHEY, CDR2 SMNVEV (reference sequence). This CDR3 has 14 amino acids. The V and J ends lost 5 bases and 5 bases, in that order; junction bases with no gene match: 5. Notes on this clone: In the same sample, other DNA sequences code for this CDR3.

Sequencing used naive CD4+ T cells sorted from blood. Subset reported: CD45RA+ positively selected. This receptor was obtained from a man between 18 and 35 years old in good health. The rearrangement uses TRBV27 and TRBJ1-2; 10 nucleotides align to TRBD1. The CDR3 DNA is TGTGCCAGCAGTAGACAGGGGGCGGGGTATGGCTACACCTTC. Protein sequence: CASSRQGAGYGYTF.